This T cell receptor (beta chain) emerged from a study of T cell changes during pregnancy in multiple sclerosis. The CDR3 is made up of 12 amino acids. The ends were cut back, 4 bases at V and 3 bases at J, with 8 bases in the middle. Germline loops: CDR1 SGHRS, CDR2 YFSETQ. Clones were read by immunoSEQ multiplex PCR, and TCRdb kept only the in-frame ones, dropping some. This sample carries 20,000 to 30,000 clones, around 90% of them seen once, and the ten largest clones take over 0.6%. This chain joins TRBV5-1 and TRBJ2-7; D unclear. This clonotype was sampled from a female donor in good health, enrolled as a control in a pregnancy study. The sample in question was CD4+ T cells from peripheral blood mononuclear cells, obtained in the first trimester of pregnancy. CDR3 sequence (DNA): TGCGCCAGCAGCCTTACAGACTACGAGCAGTACTTC. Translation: CASSLTDYEQYF.